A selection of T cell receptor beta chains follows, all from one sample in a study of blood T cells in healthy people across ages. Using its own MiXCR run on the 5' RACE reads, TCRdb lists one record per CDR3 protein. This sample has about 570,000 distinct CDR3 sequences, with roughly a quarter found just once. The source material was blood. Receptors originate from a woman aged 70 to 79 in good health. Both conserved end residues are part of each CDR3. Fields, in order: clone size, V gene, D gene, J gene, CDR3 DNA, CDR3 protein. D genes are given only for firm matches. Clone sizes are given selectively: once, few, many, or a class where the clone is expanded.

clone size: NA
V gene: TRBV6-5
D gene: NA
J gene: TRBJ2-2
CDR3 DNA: TGTGCCAGCAGTTACGAGGGGGACACCGGGGAGCTGTTTTTT
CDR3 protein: CASSYEGDTGELFF

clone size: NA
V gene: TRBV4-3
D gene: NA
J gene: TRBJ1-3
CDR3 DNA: TGCGCCAGCAGCCAAGATATTTTCCCTGGAAACACCATATATTTT
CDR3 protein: CASSQDIFPGNTIYF

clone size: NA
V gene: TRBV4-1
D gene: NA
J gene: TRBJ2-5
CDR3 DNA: TGCGCCAGCAGCCAAGTCGGCGGGCCCCAAGAGACCCAGTACTTC
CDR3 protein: CASSQVGGPQETQYF

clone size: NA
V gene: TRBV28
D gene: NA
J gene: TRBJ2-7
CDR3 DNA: TGTTCCAGCAGTTCATGGCGGGTAGCCACATACGAGCAGTACTTC
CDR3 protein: CSSSSWRVATYEQYF

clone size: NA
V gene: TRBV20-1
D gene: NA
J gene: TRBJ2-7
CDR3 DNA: TGCAGTGCTAGACGATCAGGGCGATACGAGCAGTACTTC
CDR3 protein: CSARRSGRYEQYF

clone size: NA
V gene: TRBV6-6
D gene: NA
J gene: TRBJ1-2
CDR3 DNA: TGTGCCAGCAGTTCCCCTACAGGTGTACGGACTGGCTACACCTTC
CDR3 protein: CASSSPTGVRTGYTF

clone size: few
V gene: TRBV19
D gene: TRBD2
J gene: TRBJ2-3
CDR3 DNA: TGTGCCAGCCAAGGCCGCGGGGGGGGCGGAGCAGATACGCAGTATTTT
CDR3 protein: CASQGRGGGGADTQYF

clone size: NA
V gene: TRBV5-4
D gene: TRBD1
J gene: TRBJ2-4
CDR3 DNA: TGTGCCAGCAGCTTGGGAATGGGACAGGGTAGCATTCAGTACTTC
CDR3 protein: CASSLGMGQGSIQYF

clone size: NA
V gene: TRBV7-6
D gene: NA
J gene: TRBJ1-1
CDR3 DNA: TGTGCCAGCCGAGGACAGCAGAACACTGAAGCTTTCTTT
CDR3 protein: CASRGQQNTEAFF

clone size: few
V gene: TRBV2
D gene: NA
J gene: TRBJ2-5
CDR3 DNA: TGTGCCAGCTGCGATCGGCAGCGAGAGACCCAGTACTTC
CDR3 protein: CASCDRQRETQYF

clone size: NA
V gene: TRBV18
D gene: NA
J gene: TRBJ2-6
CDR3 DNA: TGTGCCAGCTCACCATCGGTCTTCTCTGGGGCCAACGTCCTGACTTTC
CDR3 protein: CASSPSVFSGANVLTF

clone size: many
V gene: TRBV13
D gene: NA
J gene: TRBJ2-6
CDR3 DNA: TGTGCCAGCAGCTTAAGAGACTCTGGGGCCAACGTCCTGACTTTC
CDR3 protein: CASSLRDSGANVLTF

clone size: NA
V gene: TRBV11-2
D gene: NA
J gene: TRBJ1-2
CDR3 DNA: TGTGCCAGCAGCTTAGACCGCAGCAGGTCTCGTCTCTCTCGCTACACCTTC
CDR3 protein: CASSLDRSRSRLSRYTF

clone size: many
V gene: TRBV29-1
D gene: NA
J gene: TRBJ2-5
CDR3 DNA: TGCAGCGTTGAAGACAAGGGGGAGACCCAGTACTTC
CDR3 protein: CSVEDKGETQYF

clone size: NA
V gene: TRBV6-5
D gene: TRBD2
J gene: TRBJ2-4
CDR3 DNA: TGTGCCAGCAGTACCGAGCGGGGAGCCAAAAACATTCAGTACTTC
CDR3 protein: CASSTERGAKNIQYF

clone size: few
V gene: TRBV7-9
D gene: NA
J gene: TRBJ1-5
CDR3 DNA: TGTGCCAGCAGCCTAGGCAGTGGGTTCCAGCCCCAGCATTTT
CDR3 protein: CASSLGSGFQPQHF

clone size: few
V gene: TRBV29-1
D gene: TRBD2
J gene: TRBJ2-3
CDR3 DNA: TGCAGCGGAAAAGGACTAGCGGGAGGTCACACAGATACGCAGTATTTT
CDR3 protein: CSGKGLAGGHTDTQYF

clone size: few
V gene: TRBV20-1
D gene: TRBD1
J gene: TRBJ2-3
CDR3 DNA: TGCAGTGTCGACGGACAGGGAAGTTTCGATACGCAGTATTTT
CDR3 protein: CSVDGQGSFDTQYF

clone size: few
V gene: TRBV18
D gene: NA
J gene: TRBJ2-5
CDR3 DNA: TGTGCCAGCTCGTCTTTGGACAGTTTGGAGACCCAGTACTTC
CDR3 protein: CASSSLDSLETQYF

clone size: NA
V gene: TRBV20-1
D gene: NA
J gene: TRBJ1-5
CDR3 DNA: TGCAGTGCTAGTCAGGGTTACGCGGCCAATCAGCCCCAGCATTTT
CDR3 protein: CSASQGYAANQPQHF

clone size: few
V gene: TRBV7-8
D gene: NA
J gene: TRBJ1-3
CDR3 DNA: TGTGCCAGCACCATAGGGGGGTTGACAGGAGGAAACACCATATATTTT
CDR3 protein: CASTIGGLTGGNTIYF

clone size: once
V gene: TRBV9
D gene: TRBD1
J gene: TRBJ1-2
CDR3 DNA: TGTGCCAGCAGCCCTATAGGACAGGGAGGTTCGTATGGCTACACCTTC
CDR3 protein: CASSPIGQGGSYGYTF

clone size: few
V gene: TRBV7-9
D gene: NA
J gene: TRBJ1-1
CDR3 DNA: TGTGCCAGCGGCTTATACAGTTCGAACACTGAAGCTTTCTTT
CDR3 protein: CASGLYSSNTEAFF

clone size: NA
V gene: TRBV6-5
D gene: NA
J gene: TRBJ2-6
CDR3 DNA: TGTGCCAGCCGGGCGCCTGGGGCCAACGTCCTGACTTTC
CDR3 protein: CASRAPGANVLTF

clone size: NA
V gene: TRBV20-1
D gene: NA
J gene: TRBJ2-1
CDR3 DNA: TGCAGTGCTAGAGATCGGGTCACCCCCTACAATGAGCAGTTCTTC
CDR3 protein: CSARDRVTPYNEQFF

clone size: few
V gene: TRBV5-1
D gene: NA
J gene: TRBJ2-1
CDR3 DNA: TGCGCCAGCTCGCGCCAGACCAACAATGAGCAGTTCTTC
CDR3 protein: CASSRQTNNEQFF

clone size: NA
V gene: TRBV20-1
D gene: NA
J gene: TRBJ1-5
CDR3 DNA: TGCAGTGCTAGACGGACGGACAGACCAAATATCAATCAGCCCCAGCATTTT
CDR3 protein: CSARRTDRPNINQPQHF

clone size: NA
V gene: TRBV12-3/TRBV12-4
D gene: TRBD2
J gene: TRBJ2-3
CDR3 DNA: TGTGCCAGCACCCCCGAGGTGGGACTAGGAACAGATACGCAGTATTTT
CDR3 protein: CASTPEVGLGTDTQYF

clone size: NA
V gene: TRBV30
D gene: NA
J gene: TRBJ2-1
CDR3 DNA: TGTGCCTGGAGCCCGTGCCGGATCCGTTTCTTC
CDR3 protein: CAWSPCRIRFF

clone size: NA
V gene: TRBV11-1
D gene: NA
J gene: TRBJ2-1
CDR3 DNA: TGTGCCAGCAGCTTACCCGGCGTAGGCGAGCAGTTCTTC
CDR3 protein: CASSLPGVGEQFF

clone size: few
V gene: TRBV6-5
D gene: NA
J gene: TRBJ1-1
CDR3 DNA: TGTGCCAGCAGTTACTCGGGGACATCCCCCACTGAAGCTTTCTTT
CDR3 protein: CASSYSGTSPTEAFF

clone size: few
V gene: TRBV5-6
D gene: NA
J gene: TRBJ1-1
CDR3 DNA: TGTGCCAGCAGGTTAACAGGCCTTGTGGGTGAAGCTTTCTTT
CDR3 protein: CASRLTGLVGEAFF

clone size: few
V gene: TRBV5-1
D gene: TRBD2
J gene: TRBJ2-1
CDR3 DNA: TGCACCAGCAGCTCGGGAGGCAGTGAGCAGTTCTTC
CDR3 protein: CTSSSGGSEQFF

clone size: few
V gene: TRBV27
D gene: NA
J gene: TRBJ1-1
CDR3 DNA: TGTGCCAGCAGTCGAGTCACGAACACTGAAGCTTTCTTT
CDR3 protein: CASSRVTNTEAFF

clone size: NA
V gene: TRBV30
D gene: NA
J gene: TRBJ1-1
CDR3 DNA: TGTGCCTGGGGGAGGTTCATGAACACTGAAGCTTTCTTT
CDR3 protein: CAWGRFMNTEAFF

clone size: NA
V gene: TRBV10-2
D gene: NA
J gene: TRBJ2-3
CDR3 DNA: TGCGCCAGCAGTGAGTCGAGGACAGTGACAGATACGCAGTATTTT
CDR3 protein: CASSESRTVTDTQYF

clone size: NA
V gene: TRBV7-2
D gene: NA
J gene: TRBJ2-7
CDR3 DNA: TGTGCCAGCAGCTTAAACGCGGGCTACGAGCAGTACTTC
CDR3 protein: CASSLNAGYEQYF

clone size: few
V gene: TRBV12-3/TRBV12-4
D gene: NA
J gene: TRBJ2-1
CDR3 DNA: TGTGCCAGCAGTTTCAGGGCGGGGAATGAGCAGTTCTTC
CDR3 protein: CASSFRAGNEQFF

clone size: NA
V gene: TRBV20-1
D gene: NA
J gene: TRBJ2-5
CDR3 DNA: TGCAGTGCCGTGGGCGATAAAGAGACCCAGTACTTC
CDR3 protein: CSAVGDKETQYF

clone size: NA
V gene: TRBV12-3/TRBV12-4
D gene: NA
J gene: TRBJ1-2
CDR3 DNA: TGTGCCAGCAGTCGTAGACAAGGCTATGGCTACACCTTC
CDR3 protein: CASSRRQGYGYTF

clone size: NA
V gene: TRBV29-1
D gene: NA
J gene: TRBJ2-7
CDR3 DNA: TGCAGCGTGGGCGGGCCGGCCTCATCAGAGCAGTACTTC
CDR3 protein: CSVGGPASSEQYF

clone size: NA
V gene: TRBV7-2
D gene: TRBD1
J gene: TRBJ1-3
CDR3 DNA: TGTGCCAGCAGCTCCAGACAGGGAGGAAACACCATATATTTT
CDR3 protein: CASSSRQGGNTIYF

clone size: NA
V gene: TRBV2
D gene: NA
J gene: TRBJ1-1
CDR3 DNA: TGTGCCAGCAGGGTGGGAAGGAACACTGAAGCTTTGTTT
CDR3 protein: CASRVGRNTEALF

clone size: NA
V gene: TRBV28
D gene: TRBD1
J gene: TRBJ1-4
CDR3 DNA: TGTGCCAGCAGTACCCTGGGACAGAAGACAACTAATGAAAAACTGTTTTTT
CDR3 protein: CASSTLGQKTTNEKLFF

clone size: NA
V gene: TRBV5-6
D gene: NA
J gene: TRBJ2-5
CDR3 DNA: TGTGCCAGCAGCACGGGACATCCGCCTACCCAGTACTTC
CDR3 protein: CASSTGHPPTQYF

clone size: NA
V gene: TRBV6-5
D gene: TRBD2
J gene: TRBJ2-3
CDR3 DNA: TGTGCCAGCAGTTCCGGAACTAGCGGGGGGGCCCGGTGGTTGAGAGATACGCAGTATTTT
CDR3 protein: CASSSGTSGGARWLRDTQYF

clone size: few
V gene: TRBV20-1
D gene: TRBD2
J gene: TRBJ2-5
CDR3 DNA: TGCAGTGTCTATGGTGGGACTAGCGGAAAAAAAGAGACCCAGTACTTC
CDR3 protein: CSVYGGTSGKKETQYF

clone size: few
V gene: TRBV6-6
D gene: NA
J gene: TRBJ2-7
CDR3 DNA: TGTGCCAGCAGAAATGACAGGACCTCCCGAGGCGAGCAGTACTTC
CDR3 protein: CASRNDRTSRGEQYF

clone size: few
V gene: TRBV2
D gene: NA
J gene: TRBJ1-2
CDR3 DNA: TGTGCCAGCAGGAGGGAGGCCCTAGGCTATGGCTACACCTTC
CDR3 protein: CASRREALGYGYTF

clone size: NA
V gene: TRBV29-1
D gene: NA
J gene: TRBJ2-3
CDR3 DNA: TGCAGCCTCCAGGGGGGCTCTAGCACAGATACGCAGTATTTT
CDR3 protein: CSLQGGSSTDTQYF

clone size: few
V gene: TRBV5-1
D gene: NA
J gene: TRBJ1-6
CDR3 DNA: TGCGCCAGCAGCTTGTCGCAGACAAATTCACCCCTCCACTTT
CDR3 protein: CASSLSQTNSPLHF

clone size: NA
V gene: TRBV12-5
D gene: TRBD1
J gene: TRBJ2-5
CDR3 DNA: TGTGCTAGCGGGGACAGGGGCGGAGAGACCCAGTACTTC
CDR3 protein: CASGDRGGETQYF

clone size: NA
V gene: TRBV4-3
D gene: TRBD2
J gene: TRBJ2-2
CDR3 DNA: TGCGCCAGCAGCGAAAGAGCGGGACTAGCGGGGGAAAACACCGGGGAGCTGTTTTTT
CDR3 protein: CASSERAGLAGENTGELFF

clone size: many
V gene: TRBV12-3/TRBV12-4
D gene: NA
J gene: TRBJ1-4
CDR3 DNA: TGTGCCAGCAGAGGCAGGGAACCGGAGAAACTGTTTTTT
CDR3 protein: CASRGREPEKLFF

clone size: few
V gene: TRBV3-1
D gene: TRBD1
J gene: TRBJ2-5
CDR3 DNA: TGTGCCAGCAGCCCCAAGATCAGTGGGCAGGGGGCAAAGGAGACCCAGTACTTC
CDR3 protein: CASSPKISGQGAKETQYF

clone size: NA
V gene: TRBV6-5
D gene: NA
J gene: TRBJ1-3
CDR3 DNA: TGTGCCAGCAGTTACTCGGCCCGAATAACAGGAAACACCATATATTTT
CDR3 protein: CASSYSARITGNTIYF

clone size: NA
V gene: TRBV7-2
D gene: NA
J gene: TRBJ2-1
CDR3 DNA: TGTGCCAGCAGCCTCAACTCCGGCGCCTACAATGAGCAGTTCTTC
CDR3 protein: CASSLNSGAYNEQFF

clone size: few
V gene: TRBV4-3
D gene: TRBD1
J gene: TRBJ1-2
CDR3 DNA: TGCGCCAGCAGCCAAGCCAGACAGGGCCTTGGCTACACCTTC
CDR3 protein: CASSQARQGLGYTF

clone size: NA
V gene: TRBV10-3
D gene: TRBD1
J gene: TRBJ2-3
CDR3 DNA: TGTGCCATCAGTGAGTCCGGGACAGGGGGCTCATATACGCAGTATTTT
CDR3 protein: CAISESGTGGSYTQYF

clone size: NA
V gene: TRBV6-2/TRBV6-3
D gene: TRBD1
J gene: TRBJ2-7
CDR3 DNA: TGTGCCAGCAGTTCCTTCACCGGGACAGGCATCGAGCAGTACTTC
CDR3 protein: CASSSFTGTGIEQYF